This TCR beta chain was sequenced during a study of cytotoxic CD8 clonotypes in ibrutinib-treated CLL. Study context: Overall, approximately 25 responses were partial and 2 complete; following median roughly 70 months, 14 patients stayed remitted and about 12 progressed.

Deep sequencing aimed at 1 in 200,000 to 1 in 1 million T cells' resolution. Only in-frame clones appear in the TCRdb table, and some are missing; sequencing was by immunoSEQ multiplex PCR. This table has some 200,000 clones, roughly 73% appearing once. The CDR3 is made up of 16 amino acids. Trimming took off 5 bases at V and 4 bases at J, with 18 bases between the two ends. Germline CDR1 MDHEN, CDR2 SYDVKM. A remark on this clone: Its target is unknown.

Study results and limitations: There were differences in sampling times between sustained-remission and progressing patients.

This chain connects TRBV28 to TRBJ1-3; D unresolved. The source was PBMCs, collected after 12 months of ibrutinib treatment. This TCR was recovered from a human donor with chronic lymphocytic leukemia. CDR3 residues: CASSPMKGRGGNTIYF. The CDR3 DNA sequence: TGTGCCAGCAGTCCGATGAAGGGCCGGGGAGGAAACACCATATATTTT.